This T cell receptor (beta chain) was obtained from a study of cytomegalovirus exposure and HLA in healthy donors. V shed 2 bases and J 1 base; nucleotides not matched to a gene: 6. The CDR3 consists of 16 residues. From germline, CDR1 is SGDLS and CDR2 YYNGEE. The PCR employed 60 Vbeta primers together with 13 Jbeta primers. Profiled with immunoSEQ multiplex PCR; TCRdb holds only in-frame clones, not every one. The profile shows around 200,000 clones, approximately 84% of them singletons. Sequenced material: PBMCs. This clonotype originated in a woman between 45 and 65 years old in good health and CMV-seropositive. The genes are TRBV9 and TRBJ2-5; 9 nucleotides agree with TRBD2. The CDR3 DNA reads TGTGCCAGCAGCGTCCAAGCGGGGGGCCTCCAAGAGACCCAGTACTTC. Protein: CASSVQAGGLQETQYF.